These 25 T cell receptor beta chains were all obtained from the same sample, sequenced in a study of T cells in Graves' hyperthyroidism and ophthalmopathy. The source material, RNA transcripts, was used to amplify TCR beta CDR3 regions. When the TCR CDR3 underwent first-round RT-PCR, the HTBI primer set was used. MiXCR was run by TCRdb on the multiplex PCR reads, yielding one entry per CDR3 protein. The sample holds 360,000 or so distinct CDR3 sequences, approximately 19% seen once. The sequencing input was blood. The receptors shown here come from a woman aged 18-29 years with Graves' hyperthyroidism.

This clonotype was seen at least ten times. The chain recombines TRBV20-1 with TRBJ2-7, with D perhaps matching TRBD1 or TRBD2 (5 bases each). Germline-derived CDR1 and CDR2 are DFQATT and SNEGSKA (reference sequence). V was clipped by 1 base and J by 2 bases, with 18 bases between them. There are 16 residues in the CDR3. The CDR3 loop reads CSARARDPRAPYEQYF. In nucleotides, the CDR3 is TGCAGTGCTAGAGCCCGGGACCCCCGGGCCCCCTACGAGCAGTACTTC.

This clonotype was observed many times. The chain couples TRBV6-1 to TRBJ2-2; 8 nucleotides line up with TRBD1. This CDR3 has 14 residues. Germline V gene lookup returns CDR1 MNHNS and CDR2 SASEGT. Trimming took 5 bases from V and 5 from J; bases not matched to a gene: 4. CDR3 coding DNA: TGTGCCAGCAGTAGGACAGGGAAAACCGGGGAGCTGTTTTTT. This sequence encodes CASSRTGKTGELFF.

V usage is TRBV12-3 or TRBV12-4 and J usage is TRBJ2-5; TRBD1 is a possible D gene (6 bases). There are 14 residues in the CDR3. V shed 6 bases and J shed 7 bases, with 18 bases lying between them. CDR3 sequence: CASSTTGLGGTQYF. CDR3 in DNA: TGTGCCAGCAGCACGACAGGCCTCGGTGGGACCCAGTACTTC.

The rearrangement joins TRBV6-1 to TRBJ2-2; D may be TRBD1 or TRBD2 (5 bases each). This CDR3 spans 16 amino acids. The ends were cut back, 5 bases at V and 6 bases at J, with 19 bases in the middle. Germline V gene sequence: CDR1 MNHNS, CDR2 SASEGT. The DNA for the CDR3 is TGTGCCAGCAGTCCAACGGTCCAGAGAGGGGCCGGGGAGCTGTTTTTT. This codes for CASSPTVQRGAGELFF.

This clonotype has at least ten counts. V usage is TRBV20-1 and J usage is TRBJ2-7; 7 nucleotides line up with TRBD2. CDR1 is DFQATT and CDR2 is SNEGSKA in the germline V gene (reference sequence). This CDR3 is built from 13 residues. The junction had 7 bases not matched to a gene; V was cut back by 4 bases and J by 4 bases. The chain's CDR3 is CSATGTTAYEQYF. Written as DNA, the CDR3 is TGCAGTGCTACGGGGACTACTGCGTACGAGCAGTACTTC.

In its sample, this clonotype was seen many times. The chain joins TRBV28 to TRBJ2-6; no reliable D call. V dropped 7 bases and J dropped 2 bases, with 12 bases sitting between them. The germline gives CDR1 MDHEN, CDR2 SYDVKM. The CDR3 runs to 15 residues. CDR3 sequence: CASKPRIPGANVLTF. The DNA of the CDR3 is TGTGCCAGCAAACCACGGATCCCTGGGGCCAACGTCCTGACTTTC.

This clonotype was recorded at least ten times. The J gene is TRBJ1-2, the V gene TRBV15; 7 positions agree with TRBD1. V shed 4 bases, J shed 8 bases, and the junction held 4 bases outside the gene matches. The CDR3 sequence is 12 residues long. The germline gives CDR1 LNHNV, CDR2 YYDKDF (reference sequence). CDR3 loop: CATSTTGAGYTF. In DNA, the CDR3 is TGTGCCACCAGCACTACAGGGGCGGGCTACACCTTC.

About this clonotype itself: This may be a read error, as it is one base from a much larger clone. The chain couples TRBV28 to TRBJ2-7; the D gene is possibly TRBD2 (5 bases). This CDR3 has 13 residues. Germline CDR1 is MDHEN and CDR2 is SYDVKM. The CDR3 region has the DNA TGTGCCTGCTACCTCGGGAAGCCCTACGGGCAGTACTTC. It translates to CACYLGKPYGQYF.

In its sample, this clonotype was seen many times. The J gene is TRBJ2-7, the V gene TRBV24-1; unclear D gene. V shed 4 bases and J shed 3 bases, with 12 bases lying between them. This CDR3 contains 14 residues. CDR1 is KGHDR and CDR2 is SFDVKD in the germline V gene. CDR3 DNA sequence: TGTGCCACCAGTGACTCCTCGGACGGCTACGAGCAGTACTTC. Translating it yields CATSDSSDGYEQYF.

This clonotype showed up many times. The V call is TRBV19, the J call TRBJ1-5, with TRBD1 as a possible D gene (6 bases). This CDR3 has 16 amino acids. Germline V gene lookup returns CDR1 LNHDA and CDR2 SQIVND (reference sequence). With 7 bases removed from V and 0 bases from J, the gap between germline ends came to 16 bases. The CDR3 coding sequence is TGTGCCAGTAAGGAACAGGGCACAAATAGCAATCAGCCCCAGCATTTT. Translating it yields CASKEQGTNSNQPQHF.

Many counts were recorded for this clonotype. The V call is TRBV5-6, the J call TRBJ1-1; TRBD1 agrees at 9 bases. The CDR3 sequence is 15 residues long. V was pared by 5 bases and J by 3 bases, with 8 bases of the junction left unmatched. In germline, CDR1 is SGHDT, CDR2 YYEEEE. The CDR3 reads CASSRDRAEDTEAFF. The CDR3, as DNA: TGTGCCAGCAGTCGGGACAGGGCAGAGGACACTGAAGCTTTCTTT.

The chain carries TRBV3-1 and TRBJ2-1; D is perhaps TRBD2 (6 bases). The CDR3 length is 13 residues. V was cut by 5 bases and J by 12 bases, with 17 bases left in between. Germline CDR1 reads LGHDT; CDR2 reads YNNKEL (reference sequence). CDR3: CASSTRTILVQFF. CDR3 DNA sequence: TGTGCCAGCAGCACTCGGACTATCTTGGTGCAGTTCTTC.

The chain has TRBV3-1 and TRBJ1-1, with D unclear. This CDR3 is built from 12 residues. V lost 7 bases, J lost 1 base, and 7 bases lay in between. CDR1 and CDR2 (germline): LGHDT, YNNKEL (reference sequence). The DNA of the CDR3 is TGTGCCAGCAACTCCAGGAACACTGAAGCTTTCTTT. Encoded protein: CASNSRNTEAFF. The full variable domain, its missing parts supplied by reference TRBV3-1 and TRBJ1-1, is DTAVSQTPKYLVTQMGNDKSIKCEQNLGHDTMYWYKQDSKKFLKIMFSYNNKELIINETVPNRFSPKSPDKAHLNLHINSLELGDSAVYFCASNSRNTEAFFGQGTRLTVV.

This clonotype was detected many times. This chain joins TRBV20-1 and TRBJ2-7; D might be TRBD1 (7 bases). CDR1 is DFQATT, CDR2 SNEGSKA, per germline (reference sequence). The V end was cut by 5 bases, the J end by 3 bases, with 17 bases between. The CDR3 covers 14 residues. The CDR3 DNA reads as TGCAGTGCTTATACACCTCAGGGGGGCTACGAGCAGTACTTC. Amino acids: CSAYTPQGGYEQYF.

In its sample, this clonotype was seen many times. A read error may explain this, as a much larger clone is one base away. The rearrangement links TRBV12-3 or TRBV12-4 to TRBJ2-7; no definite D call. This CDR3 spans 11 amino acids. The CDR3 coding sequence is TGTGCCAGCAGCTTAGGTTCCGAGCAGTACTTC. It encodes CASSLGSEQYF.

This chain uses TRBV5-1 with TRBJ2-7; D is unresolved. This CDR3 is built from 13 residues. Trimming pared 2 bases from V and 1 base from J, leaving 7 bases between. Germline V gives CDR1 SGHRS, CDR2 YFSETQ. CDR3 sequence reads: CASSFEGSYEQYF. The DNA for the CDR3 is TGCGCCAGCAGCTTCGAAGGTTCCTACGAGCAGTACTTC.

This chain joins TRBV28 and TRBJ1-2, with D unclear. The V gene lost 6 bases and the J gene lost 4 bases, with 18 bases spanning the gap. Looked up from germline, CDR1 is MDHEN and CDR2 is SYDVKM. The CDR3 consists of 15 residues. The CDR3 DNA sequence: TGTGCCAGCAGCCTAGATGAGGGCTGGAGCTATGGCTACACCTTC. Encoded protein: CASSLDEGWSYGYTF.

The chain has TRBV6-5 and TRBJ2-2, with D unresolved. The germline V gene has CDR1 MNHEY and CDR2 SVGAGI. The CDR3 sequence is 14 residues long. V lost 4 bases and J lost 0, with 6 bases in between. CDR3 residues: CASSSISNTGELFF. The CDR3 nucleotides read TGTGCCAGCAGTTCTATCTCGAACACCGGGGAGCTGTTTTTT.

Details on this clonotype: This may be a read error: a much more frequent sequence differs by one nucleotide. This chain links TRBV20-1 with TRBJ2-5; no clear D gene. Germline V gives CDR1 DFQATT, CDR2 SNEGSKA (reference sequence). This CDR3 contains 10 residues. The CDR3 nucleotides read TGCAGTGCTAGATCTGAGACCAAGTACTTC. Amino acid sequence: CSARSETKYF.

This clonotype was seen at least ten times. The chain combines TRBV4-1 with TRBJ2-5; possibly TRBD2 for D (5 bases). V was shortened by 3 bases and J by 7 bases, with 12 bases between the two germline ends. Germline assignment: CDR1 MGHRA and CDR2 YSYEKL. This CDR3 spans 13 amino acids. CDR3 in amino acids: CASSQALGRTQYF. CDR3 nucleotides: TGCGCCAGCAGCCAGGCTCTGGGGAGGACCCAGTACTTC.

This clonotype was recorded many times. This chain connects TRBV7-8 to TRBJ1-1; D gene uncertain. Trimming stripped 5 bases from V and 5 bases from J, with 18 bases between. The CDR3 sequence is 15 residues long. Looked up from germline, CDR1 is SGHVS and CDR2 is FQNEAQ. CDR3: CASSLVQGSRTEAFF. The DNA of the CDR3 is TGTGCCAGCAGCCTGGTCCAAGGGTCACGGACTGAAGCTTTCTTT. Combining the CDR3 with reference TRBV7-8 and TRBJ1-1 gives the whole variable domain GAGVSQSPRYKVAKRGQDVALRCDPISGHVSLFWYQQALGQGPEFLTYFQNEAQLDKSGLPSDRFFAERPEGSVSTLKIQRTQQEDSAVYLCASSLVQGSRTEAFFGQGTRLTVV.

In this sample, this clonotype turned up many times. The chain carries TRBV7-6 and TRBJ2-7, with a tentative D call TRBD2 (5 bases). Trimming cost V 8 bases and J 3 bases, with 11 bases left between them. The germline gives CDR1 SGHVS, CDR2 FNYEAQ. The length of the CDR3 is 12 residues. Here the CDR3 reads CASGDYHYEQYF. The CDR3 coding sequence is TGTGCCAGCGGCGACTACCACTACGAGCAGTACTTC.

In its sample, this clonotype was seen many times. V gene TRBV20-1 combines with J gene TRBJ1-5; 10 bases are shared with TRBD1. Trimming cost V 4 bases and J 6 bases; bases outside gene matches: 3. Germline CDR1 and CDR2: DFQATT and SNEGSKA (reference sequence). The CDR3 extends over 13 amino acids. CDR3 sequence (DNA): TGCAGTGCTAAGGGACAGGGGTCTCAGCCCCAGCATTTT. Translated, it gives CSAKGQGSQPQHF.

This clonotype was detected many times. This chain uses TRBV11-1 with TRBJ2-2, with TRBD1 identical over 8 bases. This CDR3 has 17 amino acids. Germline V gene data show CDR1 as SGHAT and CDR2 as FQDESV (reference sequence). The junction had 11 bases not matched to a gene; V was cut back by 3 bases and J by 5 bases. This chain's CDR3 is CASSFPQGGGRTGELFF. DNA of the CDR3: TGTGCCAGCAGCTTCCCACAGGGGGGAGGAAGAACCGGGGAGCTGTTTTTT.

This clonotype was observed a single time. V gene TRBV12-3 or TRBV12-4 combines with J gene TRBJ2-5; possible D gene TRBD2, 6 bases. The CDR3 contains 14 residues. Trimming shortened V by 8 bases and J by 5 bases, and 18 bases separated the two germline ends. CDR3 bases: TGTGCCAGCCTCGGGTGGGGCGGGATCGAGACCCAGTACTTC. This sequence encodes CASLGWGGIETQYF.